Following are 23 T cell receptor beta chains from one sample sequenced in a study of blood T cell repertoires in COVID-19. The data were produced by immunoSEQ multiplex PCR, yet TCRdb's version contains in-frame clones alone and is incomplete. The data contain approximately 190,000 clones, nearly 90% of them singletons. Sequenced input: peripheral blood. These receptors were obtained from a woman between 40 and 50 years old who had recovered from COVID-19.

The gene calls are TRBV2 and TRBJ2-1, with TRBD2 matching over 16 bases. CDR1 SNHLY and CDR2 FYNNEI come from the germline V gene. The J segment lost 2 bases and the V segment lost 7 bases, leaving 8 bases of the junction unmatched. The CDR3 totals 18 residues. The CDR3 loop reads CASTDTGTSGRAYNEQFF. CDR3 coding DNA: TGTGCCAGCACCGACACCGGGACTAGCGGGAGGGCCTACAATGAGCAGTTCTTC.

The chain has TRBV6-5 and TRBJ2-1; unclear D gene. The V end lost 6 bases, the J end lost 8 bases, and 14 bases lay between the germline ends. Germline-derived CDR1 and CDR2 are MNHEY and SVGAGI. This CDR3 has 13 amino acids. CDR3 DNA: TGTGCCAGCAGGCCGGTCCTCGGTGATGAGCAGTTCTTC. Translation: CASRPVLGDEQFF.

The CDR3 spells CASSSPGQQSYEQYF. The CDR3 nucleotides read TGTGCCAGCAGTTCCCCGGGACAGCAATCCTACGAGCAGTACTTC. The chain uses TRBV6-6 and TRBJ2-7; 7 bases align to TRBD1. V was clipped by 4 bases and J by 1 base; unmatched bases: 7. CDR1 and CDR2 from the germline V gene are MNHNY and SVGAGI (reference sequence). CDR3 length: 15 residues.

This clone has just a few counts. CDR3 region: CASSAGQYNSPLHF. CDR3 nucleotide sequence: TGTGCCAGTAGTGCGGGACAGTATAATTCACCCCTCCACTTT. The V call is TRBV19, the J call TRBJ1-6; 7 nucleotides match TRBD1. The germline gives CDR1 LNHDA, CDR2 SQIVND (reference sequence). CDR3 length: 14 amino acids. V dropped 5 bases and J dropped 4; count of bases not matched to a gene: 2. Based on the CDR3 plus reference TRBV19 and TRBJ1-6, the full variable domain is DGGITQSPKYLFRKEGQNVTLSCEQNLNHDAMYWYRQDPGQGLRLIYYSQIVNDFQKGDIAEGYSVSREKKESFPLTVTSAQKNPTAFYLCASSAGQYNSPLHFGNGTRLTVT.

The rearrangement links TRBV10-3 to TRBJ2-1; D is unclear. Trimming removed 6 bases at V and 3 bases at J, with 9 bases between. The CDR3 consists of 13 residues. From germline, CDR1 is ENHRY and CDR2 SYGVKD. Here the CDR3 reads CAISPQIYNEQFF. CDR3 bases: TGTGCCATCAGCCCACAGATCTACAATGAGCAGTTCTTC.

The V gene is TRBV28, the J gene TRBJ2-7; TRBD1 matches 7 bases. V shed 5 bases, J shed 5 bases, and the junction held 15 bases outside the gene matches. The CDR3 length is 16 residues. Germline values: CDR1 MDHEN, CDR2 SYDVKM. CDR3: CASSKFRQGGLDEQYF. As DNA, the CDR3 is TGTGCCAGCAGTAAATTTCGACAGGGTGGACTGGACGAGCAGTACTTC.

The CDR3 loop reads CARSLLSGNTIYF. CDR3 nucleotide sequence: TGTGCCAGAAGCTTACTTTCTGGAAACACCATATATTTT. The chain recombines TRBV7-5 with TRBJ1-3. TRBV7-5 is noted as a pseudogene. There are 13 residues in the CDR3.

This clone was counted a single time. The V and J genes are TRBV4-1 and TRBJ2-5; TRBD2 matches 10 bases. V was pared by 3 bases and J by 4 bases, with 5 bases of the junction left unmatched. The CDR3 loop spans 15 amino acids. CDR1 and CDR2 from the germline V gene are MGHRA and YSYEKL. In DNA form, the CDR3 reads TGCGCCAGCAGCCAGGATAGCGGGAGGTCAGAGACCCAGTACTTC. As protein: CASSQDSGRSETQYF.

The chain has TRBV5-5 and TRBJ2-7; a possible D gene is TRBD1 (5 bases). Deletions cut 1 base from V and 6 bases from J, with 14 bases between. This CDR3 has 14 amino acids. Germline assignment: CDR1 SGHKS and CDR2 YYEKEE (reference sequence). Written as DNA, the CDR3 is TGTGCCAGCAGCTTGTACGGACAAACTCTCGAGCAGTACTTC. Protein: CASSLYGQTLEQYF.

The V gene is TRBV7-2, the J gene TRBJ2-7; 10 bases line up with TRBD1. Germline trimming cut 5 bases from V and 1 base from J; bases unmatched to any gene: 11. Germline-derived CDR1 and CDR2 are SGHTA and FQGNSA. This CDR3 region has 17 residues. The CDR3 protein is CASSEMGQGLISYEQYF. CDR3 in DNA: TGTGCCAGCAGCGAGATGGGACAGGGGTTGATATCCTACGAGCAGTACTTC. The full variable domain, completed using reference TRBV7-2 and TRBJ2-7, is GAGVSQSPSNKVTEKGKDVELRCDPISGHTALYWYRQSLGQGLEFLIYFQGNSAPDKSGLPSDRFSAERTGGSVSTLTIQRTQQEDSAVYLCASSEMGQGLISYEQYFGPGTRLTVT.

The J gene is TRBJ1-4, the V gene TRBV5-6; TRBD1 matches 7 bases. CDR1 and CDR2 (germline): SGHDT, YYEEEE. The trim removed 1 base at V and 11 bases at J, leaving 2 bases unmatched. There are 12 residues in the CDR3. The CDR3 bases are TGTGCCAGCAGCTTGCAGGGGGATAAACTGTTTTTT. Its protein is CASSLQGDKLFF.

The chain employs TRBV15 and TRBJ2-1, with TRBD2 matching 14 bases. V lost 0 bases, J lost 3 bases, and 16 bases stayed unmatched. Per the germline V gene, CDR1 is LNHNV and CDR2 is YYDKDF (reference sequence). The CDR3 runs to 22 residues. The CDR3 DNA sequence: TGTGCCACCAGCAGAGATACCGGGACTAGCGGGAGTGTAAGCTGGGACTACAATGAGCAGTTCTTC. It is translated as CATSRDTGTSGSVSWDYNEQFF.

This chain links TRBV18 with TRBJ2-1, with TRBD2 as a possible D gene (5 bases). Trimming pared 1 base from V and 8 bases from J, leaving 6 bases between. Germline CDR1 is KGHSH and CDR2 is LQKENI. The CDR3 is 12 residues long. The CDR3 protein is CASSPQDYEQFF. In DNA, the CDR3 is TGTGCCAGCTCACCACAGGACTATGAGCAGTTCTTC.

The V gene is TRBV7-6, the J gene TRBJ2-1; D perhaps matches TRBD2 (6 bases). This CDR3 region has 19 residues. The V gene's germline CDR1 is SGHVS and CDR2 FNYEAQ. Trimming took off 1 base at V and 3 bases at J, with 22 bases between the two ends. CDR3 nucleotide sequence: TGTGCCAGCAGCTTAGGCTCCGGGAGAAGGTTCGGGCACTACAATGAGCAGTTCTTC. The encoded protein is CASSLGSGRRFGHYNEQFF.

This sequence joins TRBV12-3 or TRBV12-4 and TRBJ1-1, with D possibly matching TRBD1 (5 bases). The CDR3 sequence is 13 residues long. V gave up 3 bases and J gave up 6 bases, with 11 bases separating them. DNA of the CDR3: TGTGCCAGCAGTTTTGGGGGGAATTCTGAAGCTTTCTTT. Translated: CASSFGGNSEAFF.

This chain links TRBV30 with TRBJ2-5, with 7 nucleotides matching TRBD1. Germline V gene sequence: CDR1 GTSNPN, CDR2 SVGIG (reference sequence). The junction had 11 bases not matched to a gene; V was cut back by 0 bases and J by 4 bases. The CDR3 loop spans 16 amino acids. CDR3 amino acids: CAWSVIPGGKRETQYF. CDR3 DNA: TGTGCCTGGAGTGTAATCCCAGGGGGAAAGAGAGAGACCCAGTACTTC.

This chain connects TRBV24-1 to TRBJ2-1; no clear D gene. The CDR3 runs 11 residues. V gave up 4 bases and J gave up 9 bases, with 6 bases separating them. CDR1 and CDR2 from the germline V gene are KGHDR and SFDVKD. The CDR3 loop is CATSERGEQFF. The DNA for the CDR3 is TGTGCCACCAGTGAACGAGGTGAGCAGTTCTTC.

The chain links TRBV7-4 to TRBJ2-1; 11 bases match TRBD2. Germline trimming cut 5 bases from V and 6 bases from J; bases unmatched to any gene: 9. Germline CDR1 SGHVT, CDR2 SQSDAQ. The CDR3 has 16 amino acids. CDR3 in amino acids: CASSISSGRPPNEQFF. CDR3 DNA: TGTGCCAGCAGCATCTCTAGCGGGAGGCCCCCCAATGAGCAGTTCTTC.

This clone was detected once. This rearrangement joins TRBV5-1 to TRBJ2-1; possibly TRBD2 for D (6 bases). V lost 7 bases to trimming and J lost 0 bases, with 11 bases between them. The CDR3 has 14 residues. Per the germline V gene, CDR1 is SGHRS and CDR2 is YFSETQ. CDR3 protein: CASRLGGSYNEQFF. CDR3 nucleotides: TGCGCCAGCCGACTAGGCGGCTCCTACAATGAGCAGTTCTTC.

The chain combines TRBV11-2 with TRBJ2-7; 8 bases fit TRBD1. Germline V lookup: CDR1 SGHAT, CDR2 FQNNGV. The CDR3 is 14 amino acids. V dropped 0 bases and J dropped 5; count of bases not matched to a gene: 3. CDR3 bases: TGTGCCAGCAGCTTAGACAGGGGGCTGGACGAGCAGTACTTC. It is translated as CASSLDRGLDEQYF.

This chain uses TRBV2 with TRBJ1-2, with 9 positions matching TRBD1. V gave up 4 bases and J gave up 8 bases; unmatched junction bases: 11. This CDR3 region has 15 residues. Germline CDR1 and CDR2: SNHLY and FYNNEI. In nucleotides, the CDR3 is TGTGCCAGCAGTGTAATGGGACAGGGAATAGGCGGCTACACCTTC. Its protein is CASSVMGQGIGGYTF.

The V gene is TRBV7-2, the J gene TRBJ1-5, with TRBD1 as a possible D gene (5 bases). Germline V gene data show CDR1 as SGHTA and CDR2 as FQGNSA. The V gene lost 4 bases and the J gene lost 0 bases, with 7 bases spanning the gap. The CDR3 has 14 residues. The CDR3 region has the DNA TGTGCCAGCAGCTGGGGCAGTAGCAATCAGCCCCAGCATTTT. It is translated as CASSWGSSNQPQHF.

The chain uses TRBV11-2 and TRBJ2-7, with a weak D call TRBD2 (6 bases). Trimming left V 5 bases short and J 0 bases short, with 11 bases between. This CDR3 spans 14 amino acids. The germline CDR1 and CDR2 sequences are SGHAT and FQNNGV. CDR3 in amino acids: CASSNWDSSYEQYF. The CDR3 nucleotides are TGTGCCAGCAGCAACTGGGACTCCTCCTACGAGCAGTACTTC.